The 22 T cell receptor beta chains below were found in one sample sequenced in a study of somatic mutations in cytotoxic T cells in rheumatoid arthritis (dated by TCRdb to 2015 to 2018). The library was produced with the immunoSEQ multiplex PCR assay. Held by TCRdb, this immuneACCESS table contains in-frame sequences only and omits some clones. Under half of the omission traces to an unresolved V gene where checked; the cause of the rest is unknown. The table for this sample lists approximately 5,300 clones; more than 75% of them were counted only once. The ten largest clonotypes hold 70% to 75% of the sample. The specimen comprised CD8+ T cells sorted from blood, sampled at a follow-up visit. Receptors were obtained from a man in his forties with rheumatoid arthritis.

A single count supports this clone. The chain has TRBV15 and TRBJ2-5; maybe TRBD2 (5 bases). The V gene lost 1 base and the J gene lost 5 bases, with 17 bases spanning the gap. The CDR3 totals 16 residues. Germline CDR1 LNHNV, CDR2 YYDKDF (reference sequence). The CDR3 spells CATSRAGPGVGETQYF. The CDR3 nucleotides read TGTGCCACCAGCAGAGCGGGTCCCGGGGTAGGGGAGACCCAGTACTTC.

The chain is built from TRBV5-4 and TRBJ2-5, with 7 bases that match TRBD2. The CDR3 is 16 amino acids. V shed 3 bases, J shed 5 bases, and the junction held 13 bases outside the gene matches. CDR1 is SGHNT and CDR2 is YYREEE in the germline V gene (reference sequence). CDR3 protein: CASSWGVGGSLETQYF. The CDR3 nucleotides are TGTGCCAGCAGCTGGGGGGTGGGCGGGAGTTTGGAGACCCAGTACTTC. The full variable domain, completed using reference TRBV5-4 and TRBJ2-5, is ETGVTQSPTHLIKTRGQQVTLRCSSQSGHNTVSWYQQALGQGPQFIFQYYREEENGRGNFPPRFSGLQFPNYSSELNVNALELDDSALYLCASSWGVGGSLETQYFGPGTRLLVL.

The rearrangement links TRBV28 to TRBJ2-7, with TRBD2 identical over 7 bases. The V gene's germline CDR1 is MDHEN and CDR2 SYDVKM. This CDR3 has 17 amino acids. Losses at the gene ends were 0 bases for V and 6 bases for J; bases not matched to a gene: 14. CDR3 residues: CASSLWEGRELGLEQYF. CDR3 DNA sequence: TGTGCCAGCAGTTTATGGGAGGGGCGGGAGCTCGGTCTCGAGCAGTACTTC.

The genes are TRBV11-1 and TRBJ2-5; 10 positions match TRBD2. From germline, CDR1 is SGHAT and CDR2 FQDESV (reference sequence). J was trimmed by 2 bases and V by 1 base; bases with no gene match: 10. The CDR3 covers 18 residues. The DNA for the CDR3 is TGTGCCAGCAGCTTAGGGTGGGGAACTAGCGGGATACAAGAGACCCAGTACTTC. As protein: CASSLGWGTSGIQETQYF.

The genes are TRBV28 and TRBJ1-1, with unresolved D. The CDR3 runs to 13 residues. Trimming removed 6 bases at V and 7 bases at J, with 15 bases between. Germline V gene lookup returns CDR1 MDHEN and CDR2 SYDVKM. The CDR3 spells CASRPPYKIEAFF. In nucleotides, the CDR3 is TGTGCCAGCAGGCCCCCTTACAAGATTGAAGCTTTCTTT.

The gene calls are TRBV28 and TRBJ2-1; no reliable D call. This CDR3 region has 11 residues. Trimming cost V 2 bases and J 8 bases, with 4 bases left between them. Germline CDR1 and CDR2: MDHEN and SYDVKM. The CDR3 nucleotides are TGTGCCAGCAGTTTAGGGGATGAGCAGTTCTTC. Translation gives CASSLGDEQFF.

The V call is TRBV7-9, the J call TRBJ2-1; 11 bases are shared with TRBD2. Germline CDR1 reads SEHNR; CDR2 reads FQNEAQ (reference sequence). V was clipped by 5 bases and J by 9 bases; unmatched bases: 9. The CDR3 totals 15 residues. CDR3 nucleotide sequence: TGTGCCAGCAGCCCAATCACTAGCGGGAGTGGTGAGCAGTTCTTC. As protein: CASSPITSGSGEQFF.

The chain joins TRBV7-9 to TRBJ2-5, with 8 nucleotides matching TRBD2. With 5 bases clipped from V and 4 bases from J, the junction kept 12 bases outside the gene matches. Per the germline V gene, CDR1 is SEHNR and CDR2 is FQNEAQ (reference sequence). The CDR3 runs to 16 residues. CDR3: CASSPPTSGVRETQYF. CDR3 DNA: TGTGCCAGCAGCCCCCCTACTAGCGGAGTTAGAGAGACCCAGTACTTC.

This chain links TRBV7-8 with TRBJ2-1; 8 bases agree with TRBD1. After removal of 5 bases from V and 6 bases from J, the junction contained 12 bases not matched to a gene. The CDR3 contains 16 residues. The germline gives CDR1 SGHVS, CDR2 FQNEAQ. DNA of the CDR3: TGTGCCAGCAGCGCGGGACAGGCGGTACTCGGCAATGAGCAGTTCTTC. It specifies CASSAGQAVLGNEQFF.

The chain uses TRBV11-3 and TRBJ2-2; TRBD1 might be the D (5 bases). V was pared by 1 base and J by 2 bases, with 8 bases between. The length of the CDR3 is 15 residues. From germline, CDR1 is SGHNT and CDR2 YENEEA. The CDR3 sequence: CASSLVRGNTGELFF. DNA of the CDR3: TGTGCCAGCAGCTTAGTAAGGGGAAACACCGGGGAGCTGTTTTTT.

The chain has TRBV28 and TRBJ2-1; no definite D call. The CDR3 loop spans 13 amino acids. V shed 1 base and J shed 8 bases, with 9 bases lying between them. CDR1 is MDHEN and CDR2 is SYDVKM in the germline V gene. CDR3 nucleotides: TGTGCCAGCAGTTTATCAACCTTTGATGAGCAGTTCTTC. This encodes CASSLSTFDEQFF.

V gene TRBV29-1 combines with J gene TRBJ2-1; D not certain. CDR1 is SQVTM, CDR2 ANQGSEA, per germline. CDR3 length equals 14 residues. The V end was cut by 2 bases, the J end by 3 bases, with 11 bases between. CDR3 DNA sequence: TGCAGCGTTGAATGGGCAGACAACTACAATGAGCAGTTCTTC. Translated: CSVEWADNYNEQFF.

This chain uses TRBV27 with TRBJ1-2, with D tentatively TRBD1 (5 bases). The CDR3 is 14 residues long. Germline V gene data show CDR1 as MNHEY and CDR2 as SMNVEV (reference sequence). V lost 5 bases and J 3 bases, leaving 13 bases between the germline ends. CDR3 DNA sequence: TGTGCCAGCAGTACCGGGACGTATCACTATGGCTACACCTTC. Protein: CASSTGTYHYGYTF.

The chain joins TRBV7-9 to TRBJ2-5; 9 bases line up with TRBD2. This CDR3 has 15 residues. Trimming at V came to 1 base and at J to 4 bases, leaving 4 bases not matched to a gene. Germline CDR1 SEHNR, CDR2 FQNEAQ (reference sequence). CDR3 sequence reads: CASSLGAGGRETQYF. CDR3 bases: TGTGCCAGCAGCTTAGGCGCGGGGGGGCGAGAGACCCAGTACTTC.

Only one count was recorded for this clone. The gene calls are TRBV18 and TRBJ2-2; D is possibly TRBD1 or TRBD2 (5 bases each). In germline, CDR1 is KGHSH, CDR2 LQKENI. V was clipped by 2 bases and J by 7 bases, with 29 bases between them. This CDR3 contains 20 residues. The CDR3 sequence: CASSPSPLGRAQPGYGELFF. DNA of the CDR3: TGTGCCAGCTCACCATCGCCCCTGGGACGCGCTCAACCAGGATACGGGGAGCTGTTTTTT.

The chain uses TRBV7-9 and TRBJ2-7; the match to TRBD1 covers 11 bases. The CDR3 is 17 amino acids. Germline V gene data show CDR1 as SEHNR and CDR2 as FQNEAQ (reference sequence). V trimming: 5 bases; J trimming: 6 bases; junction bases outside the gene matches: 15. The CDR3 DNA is TGTGCCAGCAGCCGCACAGCGACCGGGACAGGGGGACGCGAGCAGTACTTC. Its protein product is CASSRTATGTGGREQYF. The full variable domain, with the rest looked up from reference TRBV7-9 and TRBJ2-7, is DTGVSQNPRHKITKRGQNVTFRCDPISEHNRLYWYRQTLGQGPEFLTYFQNEAQLEKSRLLSDRFSAERPKGSFSTLEIQRTEQGDSAMYLCASSRTATGTGGREQYFGPGTRLTVT.

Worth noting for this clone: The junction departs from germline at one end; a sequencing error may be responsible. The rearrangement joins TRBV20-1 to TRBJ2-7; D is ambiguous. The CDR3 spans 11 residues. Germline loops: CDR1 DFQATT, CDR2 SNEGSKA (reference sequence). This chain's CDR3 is CSARESRRHHF. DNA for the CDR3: TGCAGTGCTAGAGAGTCTAGACGACATCACTTC.

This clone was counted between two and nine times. The CDR3 spells CASSLEFSSTDTQYF. The CDR3 DNA reads as TGTGCCAGCAGCTTGGAGTTCTCTAGCACAGATACGCAGTATTTT. This chain connects TRBV5-6 to TRBJ2-3; D is ambiguous. The V gene lost 0 bases and the J gene lost 0 bases, with 8 bases spanning the gap. Germline CDR1 is SGHDT and CDR2 is YYEEEE. The CDR3 is made up of 15 amino acids. Full variable domain (rest looked up from reference TRBV5-6 and TRBJ2-3): DAGVTQSPTHLIKTRGQQVTLRCSPKSGHDTVSWYQQALGQGPQFIFQYYEEEERQRGNFPDRFSGHQFPNYSSELNVNALLLGDSALYLCASSLEFSSTDTQYFGPGTRLTVL.

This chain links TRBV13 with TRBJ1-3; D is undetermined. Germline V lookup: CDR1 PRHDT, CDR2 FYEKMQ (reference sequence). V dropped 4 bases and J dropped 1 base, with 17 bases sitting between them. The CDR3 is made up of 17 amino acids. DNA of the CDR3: TGTGCCAGCAGCTCCCGGCAGGTCCGAACGTCTGGAAACACCATATATTTT. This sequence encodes CASSSRQVRTSGNTIYF.

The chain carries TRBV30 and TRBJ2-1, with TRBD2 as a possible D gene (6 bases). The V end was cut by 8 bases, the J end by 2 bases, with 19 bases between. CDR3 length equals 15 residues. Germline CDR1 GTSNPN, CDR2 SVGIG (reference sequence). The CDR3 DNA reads TGTGCCCGAACTAATTCGGGAGAAGCCTACAATGAGCAGTTCTTC. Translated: CARTNSGEAYNEQFF. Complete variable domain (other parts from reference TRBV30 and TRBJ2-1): SQTIHQWPATLVQPVGSPLSLECTVEGTSNPNLYWYRQAAGRGLQLLFYSVGIGQISSEVPQNLSASRPQDRQFILSSKKLLLSDSGFYLCARTNSGEAYNEQFFGPGTRLTVL.

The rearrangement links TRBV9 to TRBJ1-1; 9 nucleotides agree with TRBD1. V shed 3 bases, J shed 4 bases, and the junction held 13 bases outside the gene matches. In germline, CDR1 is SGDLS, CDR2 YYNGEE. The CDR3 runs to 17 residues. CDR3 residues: CASSAGQGNVPSTEAFF. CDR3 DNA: TGTGCCAGCAGCGCTGGACAGGGGAACGTTCCGAGCACTGAAGCTTTCTTT. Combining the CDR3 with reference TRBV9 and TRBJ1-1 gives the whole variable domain DSGVTQTPKHLITATGQRVTLRCSPRSGDLSVYWYQQSLDQGLQFLIQYYNGEERAKGNILERFSAQQFPDLHSELNLSSLELGDSALYFCASSAGQGNVPSTEAFFGQGTRLTVV.

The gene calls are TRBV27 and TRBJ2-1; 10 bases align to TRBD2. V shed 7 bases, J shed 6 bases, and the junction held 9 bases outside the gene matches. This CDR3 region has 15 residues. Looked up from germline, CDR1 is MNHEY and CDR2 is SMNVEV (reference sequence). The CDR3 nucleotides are TGTGCCAGCAATCCCCCGGGACTAGCGACCAATGAGCAGTTCTTC. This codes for CASNPPGLATNEQFF.